The next 21 T cell receptor beta chains were all read from a single sample in a study of T cell clones after liver transplantation. Some clones are missing from TCRdb's copy, which holds only in-frame ones; the method was immunoSEQ multiplex PCR. The table has around 6,000 clones, roughly 85% seen once; the top ten hold 37%. The sequencing used CD8+ T cells from blood, collected 24 months after liver transplant. These receptor sequences come from a human patient who received a liver transplant. Part of the T cell pool may stem from the graft donor.

The CDR3 loop reads CASSHPGAREAFF. Here the CDR3 DNA reads TGTGCCAGCAGCCATCCGGGGGCCAGGGAAGCTTTCTTT. The chain combines TRBV14 with TRBJ1-1, with a weak D call TRBD1 (6 bases). The CDR3 totals 13 residues. With 3 bases removed from V and 8 bases from J, the gap between germline ends came to 13 bases. Germline loops: CDR1 SGHDN, CDR2 FVKESK.

The V gene is TRBV5-1, the J gene TRBJ1-1; 7 nucleotides align to TRBD1. The CDR3 is 12 amino acids. Germline CDR1 reads SGHRS; CDR2 reads YFSETQ. The V gene end was trimmed by 8 bases and the J gene end by 3 bases; junction bases not matched to a gene: 4. DNA of the CDR3: TGCGCCAGTCGACAGGGTCACACTGAAGCTTTCTTT. Amino acid sequence: CASRQGHTEAFF.

The J gene is TRBJ2-7, the V gene TRBV7-3, with 12 bases that match TRBD1. The CDR3 is made up of 15 amino acids. Germline V gene sequence: CDR1 SGHTA, CDR2 FQGTGA. The ends lost 5 bases at V and 6 bases at J; junction bases unmatched: 8. CDR3 nucleotide sequence: TGTGCCAGCAGCCAAACCGGGACAGGGGGCTTCGAGCAGTACTTC. Translation: CASSQTGTGGFEQYF. Full variable domain (missing parts from reference TRBV7-3 and TRBJ2-7): GAGVSQTPSNKVTEKGKYVELRCDPISGHTALYWYRQSLGQGPEFLIYFQGTGAADDSGLPNDRFFAVRPEGSVSTLKIQRTERGDSAVYLCASSQTGTGGFEQYFGPGTRLTVT.

V and J are TRBV4-2 and TRBJ2-3, with 8 bases lining up with TRBD2. With 0 bases clipped from V and 4 bases from J, the junction kept 9 bases outside the gene matches. This CDR3 has 17 amino acids. Germline V gives CDR1 LGHNA, CDR2 YNFKEQ. CDR3 DNA sequence: TGTGCCAGCAGCCAAGAGGGAGTAGCGGGAACTCCAGATACGCAGTATTTT. As protein: CASSQEGVAGTPDTQYF.

This chain links TRBV5-4 with TRBJ2-6, with TRBD2 as a possible D gene (5 bases). This CDR3 spans 16 amino acids. Per germline, CDR1 SGHNT and CDR2 YYREEE (reference sequence). Trimming left V 4 bases short and J 2 bases short, with 13 bases between. The CDR3 DNA sequence: TGTGCCAGCAGCCATAAAGGAGGTACTGGGGCCAACGTCCTGACTTTC. Residues: CASSHKGGTGANVLTF.

This rearrangement joins TRBV6-6 to TRBJ2-7; unclear D gene. Trimming took 2 bases from V and 4 from J, leaving 9 bases between them. CDR3 length: 13 residues. CDR1 is MNHNY and CDR2 is SVGAGI in the germline V gene (reference sequence). CDR3 nucleotides: TGTGCCAGCAGTTACCCGTCCGGATACGAGCAGTACTTC. Protein product: CASSYPSGYEQYF.

The chain recombines TRBV27 with TRBJ1-1; 10 bases fit TRBD1. Looked up from germline, CDR1 is MNHEY and CDR2 is SMNVEV (reference sequence). The CDR3 length is 14 residues. Losses at the gene ends were 2 bases for V and 4 bases for J; bases not matched to a gene: 1. The CDR3 loop is CASSLRTGGTEAFF. The CDR3 DNA sequence: TGTGCCAGCAGTTTAAGGACAGGGGGCACTGAAGCTTTCTTT.

This sequence joins TRBV21-1 and TRBJ2-1; the tabulated D call, TRBD1, remains unverified against the DNA. TRBV21-1 is labeled a pseudogene. CDR3 length: 15 amino acids. CDR3 in amino acids: CASSVRTGRDNEQFF. DNA of the CDR3: TGTGCCAGCAGCGTACGGACAGGGAGGGACAATGAGCAGTTCTTC.

V and J are TRBV6-5 and TRBJ2-1, with TRBD2 matching 11 bases. The length of the CDR3 is 15 residues. V gave up 5 bases and J gave up 8 bases; unmatched junction bases: 8. Germline-derived CDR1 and CDR2 are MNHEY and SVGAGI. Here the CDR3 DNA reads TGTGCCAGCAGTAGTACTAGCGGGAGTTTCGATGAGCAGTTCTTC. Translating gives CASSSTSGSFDEQFF.

This clone was picked up one time. The V and J genes are TRBV2 and TRBJ2-2; D is perhaps TRBD1 (6 bases). The CDR3 sequence is 16 residues long. Between the trimmed V and J ends, which lost 1 base and 3 bases, there was a span of 12 bases. CDR1 is SNHLY and CDR2 is FYNNEI in the germline V gene. The DNA for the CDR3 is TGTGCCAGCAGTGAAGTTTGGGGGCCCGACACCGGGGAGCTGTTTTTT. As protein: CASSEVWGPDTGELFF. Together with reference TRBV2 and TRBJ2-2, the CDR3 gives the full variable domain: EPEVTQTPSHQVTQMGQEVILRCVPISNHLYFYWYRQILGQKVEFLVSFYNNEISEKSEIFDDQFSVERPDGSNFTLKIRSTKLEDSAMYFCASSEVWGPDTGELFFGEGSRLTVL.

The chain joins TRBV6-1 to TRBJ1-6; D not resolved. The germline V and J ends were trimmed by 2 bases and 0 bases, with 5 bases remaining between them. This CDR3 contains 15 residues. CDR1 MNHNS and CDR2 SASEGT come from the germline V gene. The CDR3 sequence is CASSESSSYNSPLHF. CDR3 DNA: TGTGCCAGCAGTGAATCCAGCTCCTATAATTCACCCCTCCACTTT.

The chain employs TRBV5-6 and TRBJ1-4, with TRBD1 identical over 8 bases. J lost 6 bases, V lost 0 bases, and 7 bases had no gene match. Per germline, CDR1 SGHDT and CDR2 YYEEEE. The CDR3 covers 16 residues. CDR3 in DNA: TGTGCCAGCAGCTTGGGGGGACAGGCTTGGGATGAAAAACTGTTTTTT. This translates into CASSLGGQAWDEKLFF.

The genes are TRBV7-9 and TRBJ2-7; TRBD1 might be the D (6 bases). Per germline, CDR1 SEHNR and CDR2 FQNEAQ (reference sequence). Trimming pared 2 bases from V and 1 base from J, leaving 9 bases between. This CDR3 is 14 amino acids long. The DNA for the CDR3 is TGTGCCAGCAGCTTAACAGGGTTATCCTACGAGCAGTACTTC. Amino acid sequence: CASSLTGLSYEQYF.

The chain has TRBV7-8 and TRBJ1-4; 7 bases line up with TRBD1. The V and J ends lost 5 bases and 6 bases, in that order; junction bases with no gene match: 6. From germline, CDR1 is SGHVS and CDR2 FQNEAQ. The CDR3 contains 14 residues. The CDR3 region is CASSPLDRDEKLFF. For the CDR3, the DNA is TGTGCCAGCAGCCCCCTTGACAGGGATGAAAAACTGTTTTTT.

The V gene is TRBV7-9, the J gene TRBJ2-7; 12 nucleotides align to TRBD2. CDR3 length equals 14 residues. CDR1 is SEHNR, CDR2 FQNEAQ, per germline (reference sequence). V was pared by 5 bases and J by 6 bases, with 5 bases of the junction left unmatched. CDR3 amino acids: CASSEGLAGIEQYF. In nucleotides, the CDR3 is TGTGCCAGCAGCGAGGGACTAGCGGGTATCGAGCAGTACTTC.

This clone was seen more than once but under ten times. This rearrangement joins TRBV19 to TRBJ2-3; no firm D call. CDR3 length equals 13 residues. V lost 3 bases and J 4 bases, leaving 8 bases between the germline ends. CDR1 is LNHDA and CDR2 is SQIVND in the germline V gene (reference sequence). CDR3 nucleotides: TGTGCCAGTAGTATCGGTCGGGCAGATACGCAGTATTTT. Translated, it gives CASSIGRADTQYF.

The chain combines TRBV5-5 with TRBJ2-4, with 12 bases lining up with TRBD2. CDR1 and CDR2 from the germline V gene are SGHKS and YYEKEE (reference sequence). Losses at the gene ends were 3 bases for V and 0 bases for J; bases not matched to a gene: 10. CDR3 length: 19 amino acids. For the CDR3, the DNA is TGTGCCAGCAGCTCCCTCGGACTAGCGGGGCCCCAAGCCAAAAACATTCAGTACTTC. This translates into CASSSLGLAGPQAKNIQYF.

V usage is TRBV15 and J usage is TRBJ1-2, with 10 positions matching TRBD1. The trim removed 1 base at V and 5 bases at J, leaving 4 bases unmatched. CDR1 is LNHNV and CDR2 is YYDKDF in the germline V gene (reference sequence). This CDR3 contains 15 residues. CDR3 loop: CATSRASDRGYGYTF. The CDR3 region has the DNA TGTGCCACCAGCAGAGCCTCGGACAGGGGGTATGGCTACACCTTC. The whole variable domain, remainder taken from reference TRBV15 and TRBJ1-2, is DAMVIQNPRYQVTQFGKPVTLSCSQTLNHNVMYWYQQKSSQAPKLLFHYYDKDFNNEADTPDNFQSRRPNTSFCFLDIRSPGLGDTAMYLCATSRASDRGYGYTFGSGTRLTVV.

The chain joins TRBV28 to TRBJ1-5; a weak D match, TRBD1 (5 bases). The germline V gene has CDR1 MDHEN and CDR2 SYDVKM. CDR3 length equals 14 residues. Trimming stripped 5 bases from V and 5 bases from J, with 13 bases between. The CDR3 protein is CASSPSLQDQPQHF. Here the CDR3 DNA reads TGTGCCAGCAGTCCCTCTTTACAGGATCAGCCCCAGCATTTT.

The chain carries TRBV7-8 and TRBJ2-1; 8 nucleotides align to TRBD2. This CDR3 is built from 15 residues. Losses at the gene ends were 6 bases for V and 5 bases for J; bases not matched to a gene: 9. Looked up from germline, CDR1 is SGHVS and CDR2 is FQNEAQ. The CDR3 loop is CASSRSGRFDNEQFF. The CDR3 nucleotides are TGTGCCAGCAGTCGAAGCGGGAGATTCGACAATGAGCAGTTCTTC.

The chain employs TRBV6-1 and TRBJ2-3; 8 nucleotides match TRBD2. V shed 7 bases and J 1 base; nucleotides not matched to a gene: 7. The germline V gene encodes CDR1 MNHNS and CDR2 SASEGT. CDR3 length: 15 amino acids. The DNA for the CDR3 is TGTGCCAGCATACGGCGGGGGGTCGGCACAGATACGCAGTATTTT. It codes for CASIRRGVGTDTQYF.